These 8 T cell receptor beta chains originate from one sample sequenced in a study of shared clonotypes between healthy human individuals. The method was immunoSEQ multiplex PCR; TCRdb's version includes in-frame clones alone and lacks a portion of them. Counted here are around 980,000 clones, around 78% occurring once; the ten biggest clones make up 0.55% to 0.7%. The material sequenced was memory CD4+ T cells from PBMCs. Subset indicated: CD45RA-negative fraction. The source is a man in his late teens or twenties in good health. Some clones in this sample may be carry-over from other donors' samples.

This clone was counted a few times. The chain couples TRBV4-2 to TRBJ2-5; unclear D gene. Germline loops: CDR1 LGHNA, CDR2 YNFKEQ. V was trimmed by 1 base and J by 1 base, leaving 10 bases between them. CDR3 length: 15 residues. CDR3 DNA sequence: TGTGCCAGCAGCCAAGGGACCCCCGTCCAAGAGACCCAGTACTTC. It specifies CASSQGTPVQETQYF.

This sequence joins TRBV5-8 and TRBJ1-2, with D unclear. Trimming shortened V by 4 bases and J by 3 bases, and 7 bases separated the two germline ends. CDR1 is SGHTS, CDR2 YDEGEE, per germline. This CDR3 has 12 residues. CDR3 sequence: CASSRRDYGYTF. CDR3 coding DNA: TGTGCCAGCAGCCGCCGGGACTATGGCTACACCTTC.

The CDR3 spells CATSGQLYEQYF. The CDR3 nucleotides read TGTGCCACGTCGGGACAGCTCTACGAGCAGTACTTC. The chain combines TRBV25-1 with TRBJ2-7; 7 positions agree with TRBD1. J lost 3 bases, V lost 10 bases, and 6 bases had no gene match. The germline CDR1 and CDR2 sequences are MGHDK and SYGVNS. The CDR3 consists of 12 residues.

This clone turned up a few times. The chain recombines TRBV28 with TRBJ1-5; D gene ambiguous. The CDR3 extends over 13 amino acids. Trimming pared 5 bases from V and 7 bases from J, leaving 12 bases between. CDR1 MDHEN and CDR2 SYDVKM come from the germline V gene. The CDR3 nucleotides read TGTGCCAGCAGTGGACCAGGAAGCCAGCCCCAGCATTTT. Residues: CASSGPGSQPQHF.

The V gene is TRBV19, the J gene TRBJ2-7; no definite D call. CDR1 and CDR2 from the germline V gene are LNHDA and SQIVND (reference sequence). Trimming stripped 4 bases from V and 3 bases from J, with 13 bases between. This CDR3 has 14 residues. Here the CDR3 DNA reads TGTGCCAGTAGTAGTAGAGATTTTGGCTACGAGCAGTACTTC. Its protein product is CASSSRDFGYEQYF.

The table lists this clone with a few counts. This chain connects TRBV19 to TRBJ1-2; possible D gene TRBD1, 5 bases. The germline CDR1 and CDR2 sequences are LNHDA and SQIVND (reference sequence). V gave up 0 bases and J gave up 3 bases, with 11 bases separating them. This CDR3 has 15 residues. The CDR3 coding sequence is TGTGCCAGTAGTATAGACCCGGACATTTACTATGGCTACACCTTC. Its protein is CASSIDPDIYYGYTF. The complete variable domain, with remaining parts taken from reference TRBV19 and TRBJ1-2, reads DGGITQSPKYLFRKEGQNVTLSCEQNLNHDAMYWYRQDPGQGLRLIYYSQIVNDFQKGDIAEGYSVSREKKESFPLTVTSAQKNPTAFYLCASSIDPDIYYGYTFGSGTRLTVV.

The V and J genes are TRBV19 and TRBJ2-5; 10 bases map to TRBD2. From germline, CDR1 is LNHDA and CDR2 SQIVND (reference sequence). The V segment lost 6 bases and the J segment 5 bases; nucleotides outside the gene matches: 12. The CDR3 contains 16 residues. CDR3 sequence reads: CASRSDASGSRETQYF. CDR3 DNA: TGTGCCAGTAGGTCAGATGCTAGCGGGAGTAGGGAGACCCAGTACTTC.

This chain links TRBV7-9 with TRBJ2-6; D possibly corresponds to TRBD1 (6 bases). CDR1 is SEHNR, CDR2 FQNEAQ, per germline (reference sequence). The length of the CDR3 is 17 residues. Trimming left V 4 bases short and J 0 bases short, with 13 bases between. Here the CDR3 reads CASSSETGVSGANVLTF. For the CDR3, the DNA is TGTGCCAGCAGCTCCGAGACAGGCGTCTCTGGGGCCAACGTCCTGACTTTC.